What follows describes a single TCR beta chain. What it binds is unknown. Its ends do not fully match the called genes, so a read error is possible. The CDR3 contains 16 residues. Germline lookup yields CDR1 MNHEY and CDR2 SVGEGT. A modified ARM-PCR protocol with three rounds of nested PCR amplified TCRbeta. One entry per CDR3 protein, called by TCRdb with MiXCR from the multiplex PCR reads. The table has fewer than 120,000 distinct CDR3 sequences, over 70% seen once; the top ten hold 22%. These data originate in a study of tumor and adjacent non-tumor tissue in lung cancer. For the study at large: Histology: about a dozen adenocarcinoma, a couple of squamous cell carcinoma, 1 small cell lung cancer. Overall study findings and caveats: Shorter survival was associated with higher TCR diversity in tumors. In normal lung, the top 100 clones were significantly more dominant than in tumor. Tumor tissue had significantly higher TCR diversity than normal lung.

RNA was extracted from bulk tissue without any cell sorting. The chain couples TRBV6-2 or TRBV6-3 to TRBJ2-1; 7 bases agree with TRBD1. Sequenced material: lung tumor tissue. The sequence derives from a man aged 65 to 79 with non-small cell lung cancer. Here the CDR3 reads CTSSYQIGQEYNGQFF. The CDR3 DNA reads as TGTACCAGCAGTTACCAAATCGGACAGGAATACAATGGGCAGTTCTTC.